The source of this TCR beta chain is a study of cytotoxic CD8 clonotypes in ibrutinib-treated CLL. Overall study findings and caveats: Clonality went up at ibrutinib response and then declined back toward baseline at progression.

V shed 6 bases, J shed 1 base, and the junction held 12 bases outside the gene matches. CDR1 is LNHDA, CDR2 SQIVND, per germline (reference sequence). The CDR3 is 17 residues long. Assay used: immunoSEQ multiplex PCR; TCRdb lists only in-frame clones, some missing. Among about 140,000 clones listed, less than 95% were seen once. To note about this clone: Its cognate antigen is unknown.

This rearrangement joins TRBV19 to TRBJ1-5; TRBD1 matches 7 bases. This specimen was PBMCs, taken after 12 months of ibrutinib treatment. The clonotype was recovered from a human donor with chronic lymphocytic leukemia. The DNA for the CDR3 is TGTGCCAGTAGCGCGACAGGGAGCGGGCGGAGCAATCAGCCCCAGCATTTT. As protein: CASSATGSGRSNQPQHF.